This T cell receptor beta chain was profiled in a study of blood T cell repertoires in COVID-19. Study in general: Sample material is recorded as cDNA or gDNA derived from T cells, B-cell-depleted T cells, or PBMCs.

V lost 9 bases and J lost 5; bases outside the gene matches: 9. The germline V gene encodes CDR1 LNHDA and CDR2 SQIVND (reference sequence). The CDR3 length is 14 residues. This clone was detected a few times. All recovered Cohort 3 donors got two negative PCRs, got clearance, or saw symptom resolution. The protocol was immunoSEQ multiplex PCR, while the TCRdb copy is restricted to in-frame clones and leaves out a portion. The sample records about 320,000 clones, 90% being singletons. V gene TRBV19 combines with J gene TRBJ1-5; 8 bases line up with TRBD1. This clonotype originated in a man aged 55 to 70 who had recovered from COVID-19. The sample comprised PBMCs or T cells enriched from blood (not recorded which). As DNA, the CDR3 is TGTGCCAGCCACATCGACAGGGGCCATCAGCCCCAGCATTTT. Amino acids: CASHIDRGHQPQHF.